This T cell receptor beta chain came from a study of cytotoxic CD8 clonotypes in ibrutinib-treated CLL. Whole-study findings and limits: In comparison with age-matched healthy donors, baseline clonality was higher and tracked circulating CD8+ T-cell counts.

A remark on this clone: The antigen is not known.

Profiled with immunoSEQ multiplex PCR; TCRdb holds only in-frame clones, not every one. The sample holds 270,000 or so clones, 60% to 80% seen once. V was clipped by 4 bases and J by 7 bases, with 14 bases between them. The germline V gene encodes CDR1 SNHLY and CDR2 FYNNEI. The CDR3 runs 14 residues. The V call is TRBV2, the J call TRBJ1-5, with D tentatively TRBD1 (6 bases). The sequencing used PBMCs, collected at disease progression, from a patient treated with ibrutinib. This clonotype was obtained from a human donor with chronic lymphocytic leukemia. The CDR3 sequence: CASSAAQGWQPQHF. The CDR3 DNA reads TGTGCCAGCAGTGCCGCACAGGGTTGGCAGCCCCAGCATTTT.